This T cell receptor beta chain was sequenced in a study of T cells after yellow fever vaccination. Study in general: Each low-cell-number fraction was prepared by means of SMART-Seq v4 Ultra Low Input. Overall study findings and caveats: Shared CD4/CD8 clonotypes were a small share, likely from convergent recombination. When the response was secondary, it was weaker but reached its peak faster, day 5 versus 15.

This clonotype was counted between two and nine times. What it binds is not known. The CDR3 runs to 14 residues. Trimming took 3 bases from V and 5 from J, leaving 13 bases between them. By 5'RACE template switching, TCR cDNA was produced, with a universal primer site and UMIs added in the process. TCRdb re-derived calls from the 5' RACE reads in MiXCR, one entry per CDR3 protein. The repertoire holds some 670,000 distinct CDR3 sequences, with 12% as singletons. This chain joins TRBV12-3 or TRBV12-4 and TRBJ2-5; no clear D. This specimen consisted of PBMCs, obtained on the day of the yellow fever booster vaccination. This TCR came from a man aged 25 to 40 who received the YFV17D yellow fever vaccine. The CDR3 DNA sequence: TGTGCCAGCAGTTTCGGACCAGCTGGCGAGACCCAGTACTTC. This codes for CASSFGPAGETQYF.